This T cell receptor (beta chain) was sequenced during a study of blood T cell repertoires in COVID-19. Overall study: Researchers got acute and convalescent COVID-19 samples from the United States, Italy and Spain. T cells, B-cell-depleted T cells, or PBMCs provided the cDNA or gDNA that served as material.

A note on this clone: Germline and junction disagree at one end, which may indicate a read error.

The CDR3 covers 11 residues. As originally analysed: Amplification from reference gene primers served as the basis for estimated nucleated cell counts. Some clones are missing from TCRdb's copy, which holds only in-frame ones; the method was immunoSEQ multiplex PCR. The DNA was the basis for D and trimming; V, J and clone size are from that table. The profile shows some 200,000 clones, approximately 89% of them singletons. Material for sequencing was peripheral blood. This clonotype originated in a middle-aged woman with acute or convalescent COVID-19. V usage is TRBV12-3 or TRBV12-4 and J usage is TRBJ1-1, with TRBD1 matching over 7 bases. The CDR3 DNA reads as TGTGCCAGCAGTTCTACAGGGGAATGGCGGTTT. Translating it yields CASSSTGEWRF.